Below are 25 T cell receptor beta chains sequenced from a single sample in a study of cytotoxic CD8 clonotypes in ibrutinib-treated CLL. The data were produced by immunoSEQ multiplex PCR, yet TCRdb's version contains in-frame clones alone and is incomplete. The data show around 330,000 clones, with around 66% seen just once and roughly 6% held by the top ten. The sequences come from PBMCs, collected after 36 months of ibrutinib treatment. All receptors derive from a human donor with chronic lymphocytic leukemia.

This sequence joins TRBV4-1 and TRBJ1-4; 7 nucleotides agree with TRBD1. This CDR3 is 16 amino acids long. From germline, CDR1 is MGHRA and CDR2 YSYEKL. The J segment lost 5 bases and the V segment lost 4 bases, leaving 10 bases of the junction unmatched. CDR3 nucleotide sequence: TGCGCCAGCAGCCGATTCCAGGGGGGCTCCAATGAAAAACTGTTTTTT. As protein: CASSRFQGGSNEKLFF.

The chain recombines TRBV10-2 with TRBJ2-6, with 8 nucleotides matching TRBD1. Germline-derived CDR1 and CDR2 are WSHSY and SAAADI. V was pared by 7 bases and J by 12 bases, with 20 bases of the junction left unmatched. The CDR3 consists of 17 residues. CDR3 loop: CASTQPLLGQASVVLTF. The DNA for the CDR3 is TGCGCCAGCACCCAACCATTATTGGGACAGGCTAGCGTCGTCCTGACTTTC.

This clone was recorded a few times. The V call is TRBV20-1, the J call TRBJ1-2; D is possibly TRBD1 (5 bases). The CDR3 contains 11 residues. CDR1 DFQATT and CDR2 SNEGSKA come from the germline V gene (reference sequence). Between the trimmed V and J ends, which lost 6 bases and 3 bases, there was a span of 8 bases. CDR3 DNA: TGCAGTGCGCAGGGAGACTATGGCTACACCTTC. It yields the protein CSAQGDYGYTF.

The chain's CDR3 is CASSQGDRAPDTQYF. DNA for the CDR3: TGCGCCAGCAGCCAAGGGGACAGGGCCCCCGATACGCAGTATTTT. This chain connects TRBV4-1 to TRBJ2-3; TRBD1 agrees at 9 bases. This CDR3 spans 15 amino acids. V trimming: 1 base; J trimming: 6 bases; junction bases outside the gene matches: 5. CDR1 MGHRA and CDR2 YSYEKL come from the germline V gene.

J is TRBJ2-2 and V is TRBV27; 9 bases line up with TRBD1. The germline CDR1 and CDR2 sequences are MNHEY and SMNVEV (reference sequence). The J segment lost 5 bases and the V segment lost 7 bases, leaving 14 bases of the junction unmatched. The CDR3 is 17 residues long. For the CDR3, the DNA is TGTGCCAGCACCCCGACCGACCGGGACAGGGCGACCGGGGAGCTGTTTTTT. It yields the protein CASTPTDRDRATGELFF.

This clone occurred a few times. The CDR3 loop is CASSVDARTNTGELFF. CDR3 nucleotides: TGTGCCAGCAGCGTAGATGCGAGAACGAACACCGGGGAGCTGTTTTTT. The V gene is TRBV9, the J gene TRBJ2-2, with D unresolved. The V and J ends lost 0 bases and 0 bases respectively, with 9 bases between them. The CDR3 consists of 16 residues. Germline CDR1 reads SGDLS; CDR2 reads YYNGEE.

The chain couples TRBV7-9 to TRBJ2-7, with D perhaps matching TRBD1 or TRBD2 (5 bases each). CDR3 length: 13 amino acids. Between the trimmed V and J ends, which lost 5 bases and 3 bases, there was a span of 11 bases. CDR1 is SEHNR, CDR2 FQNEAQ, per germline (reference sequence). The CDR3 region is CASSQGRLYEQYF. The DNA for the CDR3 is TGTGCCAGCAGCCAGGGACGCCTCTACGAGCAGTACTTC.

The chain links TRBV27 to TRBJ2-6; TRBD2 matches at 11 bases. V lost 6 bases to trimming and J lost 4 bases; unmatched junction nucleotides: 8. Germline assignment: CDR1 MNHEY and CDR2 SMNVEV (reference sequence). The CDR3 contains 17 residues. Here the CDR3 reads CASRIAGGPGGANVLTF. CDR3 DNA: TGTGCCAGCAGAATAGCGGGGGGGCCGGGAGGGGCCAACGTCCTGACTTTC.

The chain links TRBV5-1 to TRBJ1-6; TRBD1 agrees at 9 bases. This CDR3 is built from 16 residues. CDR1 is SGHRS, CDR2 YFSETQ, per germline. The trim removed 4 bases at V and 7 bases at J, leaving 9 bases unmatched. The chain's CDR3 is CASSATGGAWNSPLHF. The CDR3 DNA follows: TGCGCCAGCAGCGCTACAGGGGGCGCGTGGAATTCACCCCTCCACTTT.

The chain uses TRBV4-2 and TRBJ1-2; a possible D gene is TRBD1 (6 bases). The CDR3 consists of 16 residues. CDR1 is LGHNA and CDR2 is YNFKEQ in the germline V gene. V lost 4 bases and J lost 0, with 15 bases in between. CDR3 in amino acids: CASSRDEGGTNYGYTF. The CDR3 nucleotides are TGTGCCAGCAGCCGGGATGAGGGGGGAACTAACTATGGCTACACCTTC.

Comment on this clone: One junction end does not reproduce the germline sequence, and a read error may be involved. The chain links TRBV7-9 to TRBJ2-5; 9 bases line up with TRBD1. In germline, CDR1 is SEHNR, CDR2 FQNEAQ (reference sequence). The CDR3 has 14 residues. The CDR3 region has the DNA TGCGCCAGCAGCTTCACAGGGGGCGCGGAGACCCAGTACTTC. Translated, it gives CASSFTGGAETQYF.

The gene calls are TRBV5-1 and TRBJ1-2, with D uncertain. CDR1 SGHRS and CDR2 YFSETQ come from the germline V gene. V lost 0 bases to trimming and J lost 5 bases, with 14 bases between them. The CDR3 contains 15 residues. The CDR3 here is CASSLVTAQSYGYTF. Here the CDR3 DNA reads TGCGCCAGCAGCTTGGTTACAGCCCAATCTTATGGCTACACCTTC.

This CDR3 reads CASSLRTSAEQFF. DNA for the CDR3: TGTGCCAGCAGCCTCCGGACTAGCGCTGAGCAGTTCTTC. The chain couples TRBV11-3 to TRBJ2-1; 9 bases fit TRBD2. With 5 bases clipped from V and 9 bases from J, the junction kept 5 bases outside the gene matches. Germline V lookup: CDR1 SGHNT, CDR2 YENEEA. The CDR3 consists of 13 residues.

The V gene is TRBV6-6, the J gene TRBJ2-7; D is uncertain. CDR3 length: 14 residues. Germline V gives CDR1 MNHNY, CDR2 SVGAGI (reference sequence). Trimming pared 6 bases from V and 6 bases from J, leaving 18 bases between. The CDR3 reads CASRDSGRSGEQYF. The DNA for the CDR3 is TGTGCCAGCAGAGACTCGGGCAGATCTGGCGAGCAGTACTTC.

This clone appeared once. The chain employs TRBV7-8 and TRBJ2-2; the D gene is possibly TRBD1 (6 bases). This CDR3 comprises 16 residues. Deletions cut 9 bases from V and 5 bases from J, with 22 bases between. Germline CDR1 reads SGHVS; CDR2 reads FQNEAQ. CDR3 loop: CASLQGAGVSTGELFF. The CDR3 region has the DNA TGTGCCAGTTTACAAGGTGCAGGGGTTTCGACCGGGGAGCTGTTTTTT.

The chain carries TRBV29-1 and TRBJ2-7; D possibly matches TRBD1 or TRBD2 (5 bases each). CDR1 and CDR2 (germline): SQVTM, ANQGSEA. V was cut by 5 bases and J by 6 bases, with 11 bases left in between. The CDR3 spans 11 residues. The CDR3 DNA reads TGCAGCGTTAGGGACCGGGGCGAGCAGTACTTC. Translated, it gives CSVRDRGEQYF.

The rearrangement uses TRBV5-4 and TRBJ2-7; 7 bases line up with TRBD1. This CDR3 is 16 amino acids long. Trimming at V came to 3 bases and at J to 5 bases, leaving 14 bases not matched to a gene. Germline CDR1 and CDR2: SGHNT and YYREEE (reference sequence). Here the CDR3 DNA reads TGTGCCAGCAGCTCAACCGTTAGACAGGGTTGGAACGAGCAGTACTTC. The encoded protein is CASSSTVRQGWNEQYF. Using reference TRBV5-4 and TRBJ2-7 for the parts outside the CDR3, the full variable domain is ETGVTQSPTHLIKTRGQQVTLRCSSQSGHNTVSWYQQALGQGPQFIFQYYREEENGRGNFPPRFSGLQFPNYSSELNVNALELDDSALYLCASSSTVRQGWNEQYFGPGTRLTVT.

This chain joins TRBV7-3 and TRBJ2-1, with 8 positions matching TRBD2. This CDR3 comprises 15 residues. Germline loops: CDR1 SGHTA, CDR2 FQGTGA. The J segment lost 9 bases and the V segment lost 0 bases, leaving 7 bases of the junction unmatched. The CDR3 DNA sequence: TGTGCCAGCAGCTTAACTAGCGGGATAAATGTTGAGCAGTTCTTC. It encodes CASSLTSGINVEQFF.

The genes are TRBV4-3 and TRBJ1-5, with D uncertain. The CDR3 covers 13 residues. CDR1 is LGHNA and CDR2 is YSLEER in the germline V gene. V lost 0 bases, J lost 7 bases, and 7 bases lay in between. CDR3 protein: CASSQDRRQPQHF. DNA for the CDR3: TGCGCCAGCAGCCAAGATCGTAGGCAGCCCCAGCATTTT.

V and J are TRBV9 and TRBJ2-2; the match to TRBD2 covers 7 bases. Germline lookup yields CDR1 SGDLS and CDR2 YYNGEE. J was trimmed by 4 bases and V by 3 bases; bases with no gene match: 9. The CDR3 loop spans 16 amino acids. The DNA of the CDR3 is TGTGCCAGCAGCGAGACGGGGGGTCAACTCACCGGGGAGCTGTTTTTT. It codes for CASSETGGQLTGELFF.

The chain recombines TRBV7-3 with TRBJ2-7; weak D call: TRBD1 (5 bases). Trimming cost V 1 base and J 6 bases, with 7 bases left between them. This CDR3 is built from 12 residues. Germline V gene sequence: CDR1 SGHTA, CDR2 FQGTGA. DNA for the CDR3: TGTGCCAGCAGCTTAAATGGGGCCGAGCAGTACTTC. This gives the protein CASSLNGAEQYF.

DNA for the CDR3: TGTGCCAGCAGTTCCGGACTAGCGGGAGGGCCGAACTCCTACGAGCAGTACTTC. Residues: CASSSGLAGGPNSYEQYF. The gene calls are TRBV28 and TRBJ2-7; 15 bases line up with TRBD2. CDR3 size: 18 residues. Per germline, CDR1 MDHEN and CDR2 SYDVKM. The ends lost 4 bases at V and 0 bases at J; junction bases unmatched: 7. The full variable domain, rest sourced from reference TRBV28 and TRBJ2-7, is DVKVTQSSRYLVKRTGEKVFLECVQDMDHENMFWYRQDPGLGLRLIYFSYDVKMKEKGDIPEGYSVSREKKERFSLILESASTNQTSMYLCASSSGLAGGPNSYEQYFGPGTRLTVT.

In nucleotides, the CDR3 is TGTGCCAGCAGCGTCTACCCTGTAGGAGCGGGAGGGCCTGGGGAGACCCAGTACTTC. Its protein product is CASSVYPVGAGGPGETQYF. V gene TRBV9 combines with J gene TRBJ2-5, with 10 positions matching TRBD2. The CDR3 runs to 19 residues. The V gene's germline CDR1 is SGDLS and CDR2 YYNGEE. V gave up 2 bases and J gave up 5 bases; unmatched junction bases: 18.

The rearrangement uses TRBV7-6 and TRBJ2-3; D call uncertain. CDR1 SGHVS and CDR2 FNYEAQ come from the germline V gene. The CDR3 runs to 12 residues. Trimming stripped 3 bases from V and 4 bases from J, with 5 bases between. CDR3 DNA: TGTGCCAGCAGCTTCTGGGCAGATACGCAGTATTTT. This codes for CASSFWADTQYF. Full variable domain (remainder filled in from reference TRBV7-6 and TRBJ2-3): GAGVSQSPRYKVTKRGQDVALRCDPISGHVSLYWYRQALGQGPEFLTYFNYEAQQDKSGLPNDRFSAERPEGSISTLTIQRTEQRDSAMYRCASSFWADTQYFGPGTRLTVL.

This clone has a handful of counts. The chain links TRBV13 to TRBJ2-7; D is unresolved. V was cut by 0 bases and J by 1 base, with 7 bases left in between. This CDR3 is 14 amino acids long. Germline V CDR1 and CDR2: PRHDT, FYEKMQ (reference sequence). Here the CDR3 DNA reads TGTGCCAGCAGCTTAGGCGGGCAGTCCTACGAGCAGTACTTC. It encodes CASSLGGQSYEQYF.